The T cell receptor (beta chain) under discussion was sequenced for a study of CD8 T cells in Susac syndrome. TCR beta sequencing covered blood CD8+ and CD4+ T cells. In germline, CDR1 is SGHTA, CDR2 FQGNSA. After removal of 6 bases from V and 2 bases from J, the junction contained 8 bases not matched to a gene. The CDR3 extends over 15 amino acids. RNA, at about 0.5 to 1 ug, was reverse transcribed with random hexamers. In TCRdb, the immunoSEQ multiplex PCR reads were re-called with MiXCR into one record per CDR3 protein. The table lists around 280,000 distinct CDR3 sequences, roughly 94% of them singletons.

The TCR originated in a human donor with multiple sclerosis. The sequencing sample was made of CD4+ T cells from PBMCs. V gene TRBV7-2 combines with J gene TRBJ2-3; 7 nucleotides line up with TRBD2. Here the CDR3 DNA reads TGTGCCAGCAGTTGGGTCAGCGGGGCCACAGATACGCAGTATTTT. Translation gives CASSWVSGATDTQYF.